One and the same sample provided the 6 T cell receptor beta chains below, sequenced in a study of OX40 agonist ivuxolimab in advanced cancers. Libraries were prepared by immunoSEQ multiplex PCR; TCRdb keeps only in-frame clonotypes and omits some of them. Of about 20,000 clones in the sample, roughly 83% were seen once. This specimen was CD4+ or CD8+ T cells sorted from blood, taken in a trial of the OX40 agonist ivuxolimab. All receptors derive from an adult with an advanced solid tumor such as melanoma, head and neck, liver or kidney cancer.

In its sample, this clone was seen a few times. J is TRBJ2-7 and V is TRBV7-9; no firm D call. Trimming removed 3 bases at V and 7 bases at J, with 10 bases between. The CDR3 spans 12 residues. Germline V gene data show CDR1 as SEHNR and CDR2 as FQNEAQ (reference sequence). CDR3 residues: CASSFRAGEQYF. CDR3 nucleotides: TGTGCCAGCAGCTTTCGTGCTGGGGAGCAGTACTTC.

The chain employs TRBV10-3 and TRBJ2-5, with TRBD2 matching 7 bases. After removal of 2 bases from V and 1 base from J, the junction contained 10 bases not matched to a gene. CDR3 length equals 17 residues. Germline CDR1 and CDR2: ENHRY and SYGVKD. The CDR3 region is CAISEPWASGSQETQYF. The DNA of the CDR3 is TGTGCCATCAGTGAGCCCTGGGCTAGCGGTTCCCAAGAGACCCAGTACTTC.

The chain uses TRBV5-1 and TRBJ2-5, with TRBD1 identical over 7 bases. Trimming cost V 0 bases and J 0 bases; bases outside gene matches: 2. Germline V CDR1 and CDR2: SGHRS, YFSETQ. The CDR3 runs to 15 residues. CDR3 in amino acids: CASSLGGQNQETQYF. The CDR3 region has the DNA TGCGCCAGCAGCTTGGGGGGACAGAACCAAGAGACCCAGTACTTC. Variable domain in full (rest from reference TRBV5-1 and TRBJ2-5): KAGVTQTPRYLIKTRGQQVTLSCSPISGHRSVSWYQQTPGQGLQFLFEYFSETQRNKGNFPGRFSGRQFSNSRSEMNVSTLELGDSALYLCASSLGGQNQETQYFGPGTRLLVL.

The rearrangement links TRBV11-2 to TRBJ2-2; tentative D call: TRBD2 (6 bases). The CDR3 contains 17 residues. Germline CDR1 SGHAT, CDR2 FQNNGV. Trimming removed 0 bases from V and 5 bases from J, with 16 bases in between. The CDR3 reads CASSLDSFRLETGELFF. In DNA, the CDR3 is TGTGCCAGCAGCTTAGATTCGTTCCGACTAGAGACCGGGGAGCTGTTTTTT. Together with reference TRBV11-2 and TRBJ2-2, the CDR3 gives the full variable domain: EAGVAQSPRYKIIEKRQSVAFWCNPISGHATLYWYQQILGQGPKLLIQFQNNGVVDDSQLPKDRFSAERLKGVDSTLKIQPAKLEDSAVYLCASSLDSFRLETGELFFGEGSRLTVL.

The chain joins TRBV5-1 to TRBJ1-1, with 11 bases that match TRBD1. V dropped 5 bases and J dropped 2; count of bases not matched to a gene: 11. The CDR3 consists of 17 residues. Germline V gene data show CDR1 as SGHRS and CDR2 as YFSETQ. The CDR3 region is CASRPDRGQVRNTEAFF. The DNA of the CDR3 is TGCGCCAGCAGACCGGACAGGGGGCAGGTGAGAAACACTGAAGCTTTCTTT. Together with reference TRBV5-1 and TRBJ1-1, the CDR3 gives the full variable domain: KAGVTQTPRYLIKTRGQQVTLSCSPISGHRSVSWYQQTPGQGLQFLFEYFSETQRNKGNFPGRFSGRQFSNSRSEMNVSTLELGDSALYLCASRPDRGQVRNTEAFFGQGTRLTVV.

V is TRBV7-8 and J is TRBJ2-7; no clear D. V lost 3 bases and J 3 bases, leaving 15 bases between the germline ends. The CDR3 consists of 15 residues. The germline gives CDR1 SGHVS, CDR2 FQNEAQ. This chain's CDR3 is CASSFSGPGYYEQYF. CDR3 coding DNA: TGTGCCAGCAGCTTTTCCGGGCCTGGGTACTACGAGCAGTACTTC.